This TCR beta chain was identified in a study of T cell repertoires in ileal Crohn's disease. Study details: The M6 sample came from neoterminal ileum during colonoscopy after surgery.

Note on this clone: The antigen is undetermined.

Study results and limitations: Clonal expansions were more frequent in active smokers than non-smokers at surgery. Within the first postoperative year, endoscopy came at median roughly 7.3 months.

Time point described: neoterminal ileum biopsy at postoperative endoscopy, about 6 months after surgery. Included were adult ileal or ileocolonic Crohn's patients indicated for ileocolonic resection. Profiled with immunoSEQ multiplex PCR; TCRdb holds only in-frame clones, not every one. The table has 13,000 or so clones, 80% to 90% seen once. Sequencing used ileal tissue. The source of this sequence is an adult with Crohn's disease.

As DNA, the CDR3 is TGTGCCAGCAGCGGAGGGACAGGGGATTTAGTCTATGAGCAGTTCTTC. Protein: CASSGGTGDLVYEQFF. The chain combines TRBV5-5 with TRBJ2-1, with 10 bases fitting TRBD1. This CDR3 comprises 16 residues. The V segment lost 4 bases and the J segment 8 bases; nucleotides outside the gene matches: 12. Germline lookup yields CDR1 SGHKS and CDR2 YYEKEE (reference sequence).